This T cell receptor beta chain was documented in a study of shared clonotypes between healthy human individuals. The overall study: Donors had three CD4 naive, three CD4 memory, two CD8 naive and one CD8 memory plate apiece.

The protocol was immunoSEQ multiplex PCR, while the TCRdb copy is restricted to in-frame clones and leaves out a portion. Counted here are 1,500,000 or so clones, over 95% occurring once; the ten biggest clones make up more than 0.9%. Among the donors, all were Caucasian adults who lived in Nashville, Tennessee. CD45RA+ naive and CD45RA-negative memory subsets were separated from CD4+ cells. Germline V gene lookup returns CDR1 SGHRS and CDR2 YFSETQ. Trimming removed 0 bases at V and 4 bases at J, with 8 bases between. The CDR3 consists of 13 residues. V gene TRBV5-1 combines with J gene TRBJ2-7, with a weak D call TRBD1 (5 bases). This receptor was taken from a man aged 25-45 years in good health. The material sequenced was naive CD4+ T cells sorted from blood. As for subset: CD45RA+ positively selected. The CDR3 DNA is TGCGCCAGCAGCTTGGGGACACAATACGAGCAGTACTTC. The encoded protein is CASSLGTQYEQYF.